This passage covers 3 T cell receptor beta chains from one sample sequenced in a study of T-cell memory formation after mild COVID-19. TCRdb independently ran MiXCR on the 5' RACE reads; one entry per CDR3 protein. The sample yields 190,000 or so distinct CDR3 sequences, roughly 27% seen once. Sequencing was carried out using PBMCs or a T cell subset sorted from them (not recorded which). The receptor set was obtained from an adult woman who had mild COVID-19 (a few samples of this study predate the infection). Cell type and time point are not known.

This clonotype showed up just a few times. This chain uses TRBV10-3 with TRBJ2-3; TRBD1 aligns across 10 bases. Germline CDR1 reads ENHRY; CDR2 reads SYGVKD. The CDR3 runs 15 residues. The junction had 4 bases not matched to a gene; V was cut back by 3 bases and J by 4 bases. CDR3 sequence reads: CAISDGQGGPDTQYF. The CDR3 coding sequence is TGTGCCATCAGTGACGGACAGGGGGGGCCAGATACGCAGTATTTT.

With regard to this clonotype: This clone may be a read error of a much larger clone one base away. The chain joins TRBV29-1 to TRBJ1-2, with D maybe TRBD1 (5 bases). The CDR3 runs 13 residues. Trimming left V 0 bases short and J 8 bases short, with 13 bases between. Germline V gene sequence: CDR1 SQVTM, CDR2 ANQGSEA. CDR3 sequence: CSVEDLNQGGYTF. CDR3 in DNA: TGCAGCGTTGAAGATCTTAACCAGGGAGGCTACACCTTC.

CDR3 bases: TGTGCCACCAGTGATGGACTAGCTGGCTCCTACGAGCAGTACTTC. Protein sequence: CATSDGLAGSYEQYF. The J gene is TRBJ2-7, the V gene TRBV24-1; 8 positions agree with TRBD2. Germline V gene data show CDR1 as KGHDR and CDR2 as SFDVKD. CDR3 length: 15 residues. V trimming: 3 bases; J trimming: 0 bases; junction bases outside the gene matches: 3.